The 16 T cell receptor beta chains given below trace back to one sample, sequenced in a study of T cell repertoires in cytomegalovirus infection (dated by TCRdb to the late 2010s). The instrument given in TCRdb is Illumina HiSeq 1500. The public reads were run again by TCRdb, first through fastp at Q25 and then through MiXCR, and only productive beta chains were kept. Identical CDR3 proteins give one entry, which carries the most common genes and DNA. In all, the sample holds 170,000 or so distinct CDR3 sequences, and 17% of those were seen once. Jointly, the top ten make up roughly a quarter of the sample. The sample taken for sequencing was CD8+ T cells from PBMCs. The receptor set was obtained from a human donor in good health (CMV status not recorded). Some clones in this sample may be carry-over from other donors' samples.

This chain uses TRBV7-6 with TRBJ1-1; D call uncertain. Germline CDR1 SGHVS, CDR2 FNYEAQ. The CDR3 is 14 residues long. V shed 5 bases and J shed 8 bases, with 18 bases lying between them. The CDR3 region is CASSPSVGGVEAFF. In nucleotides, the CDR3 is TGTGCCAGCAGCCCCTCCGTAGGTGGGGTCGAAGCTTTCTTT.

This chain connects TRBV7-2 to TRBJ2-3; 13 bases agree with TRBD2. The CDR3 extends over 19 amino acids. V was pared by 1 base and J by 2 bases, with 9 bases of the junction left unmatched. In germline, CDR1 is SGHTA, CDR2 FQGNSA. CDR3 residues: CASSLDAILAGGPTDTQYF. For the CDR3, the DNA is TGTGCCAGCAGCTTAGATGCGATACTAGCGGGGGGGCCCACAGATACGCAGTATTTT.

The CDR3 DNA reads as TGTGCCAGCAGTCAGGGGACAGCCGCGGGGGGGGGCGAAGCTTTCTTT. As protein: CASSQGTAAGGGEAFF. The J gene is TRBJ1-1, the V gene TRBV6-1; 7 nucleotides agree with TRBD1. V dropped 5 bases and J dropped 8; count of bases not matched to a gene: 17. The CDR3 totals 16 residues. Per germline, CDR1 MNHNS and CDR2 SASEGT.

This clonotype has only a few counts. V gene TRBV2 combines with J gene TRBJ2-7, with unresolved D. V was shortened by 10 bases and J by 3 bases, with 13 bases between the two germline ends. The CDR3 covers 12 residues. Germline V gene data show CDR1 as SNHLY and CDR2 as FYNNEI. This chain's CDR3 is CATSGRNYEQYF. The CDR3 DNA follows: TGTGCCACCTCTGGAAGGAACTACGAGCAGTACTTC.

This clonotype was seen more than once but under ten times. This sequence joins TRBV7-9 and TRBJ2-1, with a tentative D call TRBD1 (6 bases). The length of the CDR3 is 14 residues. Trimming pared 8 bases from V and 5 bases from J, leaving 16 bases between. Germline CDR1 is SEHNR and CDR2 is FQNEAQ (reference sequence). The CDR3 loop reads CASPEQGKNNEQFF. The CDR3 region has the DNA TGTGCCAGCCCTGAGCAGGGGAAAAACAATGAGCAGTTCTTC.

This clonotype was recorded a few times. In DNA, the CDR3 is TGTGCCAGCAGCCGCCCCTGGGGGGCAGATACGCAGTATTTT. Translated, it gives CASSRPWGADTQYF. This rearrangement joins TRBV7-2 to TRBJ2-3, with D possibly being TRBD2 (6 bases). The CDR3 length is 14 residues. The germline gives CDR1 SGHTA, CDR2 FQGNSA. V lost 5 bases and J 4 bases, leaving 13 bases between the germline ends.

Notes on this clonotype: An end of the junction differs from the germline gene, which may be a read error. In DNA form, the CDR3 reads TGTGCCAGCAATTTAAACGGTGGGGCACCAGGATTCACAGATACGCAGTATTTT. This codes for CASNLNGGAPGFTDTQYF. This chain joins TRBV27 and TRBJ2-3; D might be TRBD1 (5 bases). The CDR3 is made up of 18 amino acids. Germline CDR1 is MNHEY and CDR2 is SMNVEV (reference sequence).

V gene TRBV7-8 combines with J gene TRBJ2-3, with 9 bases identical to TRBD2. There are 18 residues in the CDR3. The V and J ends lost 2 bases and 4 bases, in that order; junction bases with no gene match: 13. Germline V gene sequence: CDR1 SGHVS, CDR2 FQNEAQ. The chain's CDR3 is CASSLPGGGAVDPDTQYF. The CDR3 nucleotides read TGTGCCAGCAGCTTACCAGGCGGGGGGGCCGTCGATCCAGATACGCAGTATTTT.

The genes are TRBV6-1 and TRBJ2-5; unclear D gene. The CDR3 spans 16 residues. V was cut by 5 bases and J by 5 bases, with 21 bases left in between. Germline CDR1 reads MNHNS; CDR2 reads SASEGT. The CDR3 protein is CASSPRVARAKETQYF. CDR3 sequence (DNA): TGTGCCAGCAGTCCTCGTGTGGCTAGGGCGAAGGAGACCCAGTACTTC.

The CDR3 loop reads CASSLGFLDGNMNTEAFF. DNA for the CDR3: TGTGCCAGCAGTTTAGGTTTTCTAGACGGGAACATGAACACTGAAGCTTTCTTT. The V gene is TRBV28, the J gene TRBJ1-1, with no clear D. This CDR3 is built from 18 residues. The V gene's germline CDR1 is MDHEN and CDR2 SYDVKM. Trimming cost V 2 bases and J 0 bases, with 19 bases left between them.

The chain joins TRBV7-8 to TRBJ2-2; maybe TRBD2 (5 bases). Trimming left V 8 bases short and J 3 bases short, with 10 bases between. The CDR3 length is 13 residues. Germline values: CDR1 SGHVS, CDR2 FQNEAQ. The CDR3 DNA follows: TGTGCCAGCGGTCTAGCTTACACCGGGGAGCTGTTTTTT. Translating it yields CASGLAYTGELFF.

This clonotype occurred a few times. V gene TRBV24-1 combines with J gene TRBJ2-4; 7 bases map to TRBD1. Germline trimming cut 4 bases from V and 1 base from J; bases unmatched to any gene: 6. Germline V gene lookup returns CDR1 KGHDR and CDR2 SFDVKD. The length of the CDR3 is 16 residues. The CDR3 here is CATSDPQGWAKNIQYF. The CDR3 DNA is TGTGCCACCAGTGACCCACAGGGGTGGGCCAAAAACATTCAGTACTTC.

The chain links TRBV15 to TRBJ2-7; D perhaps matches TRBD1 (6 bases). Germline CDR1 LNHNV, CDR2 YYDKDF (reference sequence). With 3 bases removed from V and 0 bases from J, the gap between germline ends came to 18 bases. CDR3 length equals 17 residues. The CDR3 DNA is TGTGCCACCAGCAGGGCGCAGACAGGCCTAAGCTCCTACGAGCAGTACTTC. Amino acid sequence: CATSRAQTGLSSYEQYF.

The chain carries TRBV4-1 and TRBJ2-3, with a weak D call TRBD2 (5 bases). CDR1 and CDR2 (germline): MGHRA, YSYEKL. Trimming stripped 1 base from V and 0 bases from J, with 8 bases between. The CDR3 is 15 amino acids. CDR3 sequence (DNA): TGCGCCAGCAGCCAAGGACTACGCAGCACAGATACGCAGTATTTT. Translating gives CASSQGLRSTDTQYF.

In DNA form, the CDR3 reads TGCGCCAGCAGCGTGACAGGGGAGGCCAAAAACATTCAGTACTTC. As protein: CASSVTGEAKNIQYF. This chain uses TRBV4-1 with TRBJ2-4; 8 nucleotides align to TRBD1. Germline V gene lookup returns CDR1 MGHRA and CDR2 YSYEKL. The CDR3 extends over 15 amino acids. V lost 5 bases, J lost 1 base, and 4 bases stayed unmatched.

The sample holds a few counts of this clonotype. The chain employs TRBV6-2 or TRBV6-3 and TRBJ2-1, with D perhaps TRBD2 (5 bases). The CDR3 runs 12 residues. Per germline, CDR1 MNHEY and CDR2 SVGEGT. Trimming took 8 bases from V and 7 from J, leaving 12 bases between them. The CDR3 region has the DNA TGTGCCAGCGCCTCTCCGGGAAATGAGCAGTTCTTC. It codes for CASASPGNEQFF.